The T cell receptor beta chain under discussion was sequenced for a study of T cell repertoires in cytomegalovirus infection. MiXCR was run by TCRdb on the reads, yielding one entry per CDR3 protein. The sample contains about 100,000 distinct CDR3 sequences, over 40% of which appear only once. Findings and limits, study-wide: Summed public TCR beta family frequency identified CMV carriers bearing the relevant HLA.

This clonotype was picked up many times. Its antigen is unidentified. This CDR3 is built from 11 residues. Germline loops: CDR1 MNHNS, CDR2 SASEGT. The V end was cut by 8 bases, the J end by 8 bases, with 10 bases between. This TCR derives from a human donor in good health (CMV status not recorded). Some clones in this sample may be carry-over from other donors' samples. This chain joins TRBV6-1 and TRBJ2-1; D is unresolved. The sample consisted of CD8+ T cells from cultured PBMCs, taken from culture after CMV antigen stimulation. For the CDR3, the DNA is TGTGCCAGCGTTAGCTATCATGAGCAGTTCTTC. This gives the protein CASVSYHEQFF.